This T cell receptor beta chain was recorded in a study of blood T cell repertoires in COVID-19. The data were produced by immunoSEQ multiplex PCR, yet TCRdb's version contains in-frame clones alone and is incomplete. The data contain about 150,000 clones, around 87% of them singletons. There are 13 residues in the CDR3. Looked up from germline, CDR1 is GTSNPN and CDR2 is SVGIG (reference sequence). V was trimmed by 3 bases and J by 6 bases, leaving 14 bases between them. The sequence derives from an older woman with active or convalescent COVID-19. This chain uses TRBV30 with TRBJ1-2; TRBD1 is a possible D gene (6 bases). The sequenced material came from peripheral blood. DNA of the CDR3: TGTGCCTGGAGCCCGAAGGGGGTGGATGGCTACACCTTC. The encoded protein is CAWSPKGVDGYTF.